These 13 T cell receptor beta chains came from one sample sequenced in a study of blood T cells in healthy people across ages. PCR was performed a second time for about 7 to 11 cycles using a sample-barcoded 5' primer and a J-beta primer mix. In TCRdb, the 5' RACE reads were re-called with MiXCR into one record per CDR3 protein. The sample holds approximately 1,700,000 distinct CDR3 sequences; 30% to 40% are singletons and the top ten take roughly 23%. What was sequenced was blood. Every receptor here comes from a human donor in good health.

This clonotype was observed a single time. V and J are TRBV18 and TRBJ1-1; 9 bases agree with TRBD1. CDR1 is KGHSH and CDR2 is LQKENI in the germline V gene. Unmatched junction bases numbered 7, after V lost 3 bases and J lost 8 bases. The CDR3 loop spans 14 amino acids. CDR3 coding DNA: TGTGCCAGCTCACCGATCGGGGACAGGGACGAAGCTTTCTTT. It translates to CASSPIGDRDEAFF.

The chain links TRBV9 to TRBJ2-4, with 7 bases aligning to TRBD2. The tail of the sequence fits TRBJ2-7 better, so the J call may be wrong. Germline assignment: CDR1 SGDLS and CDR2 YYNGEE. The CDR3 contains 14 residues. CDR3 loop: CASSDAAGAYEQYF. CDR3 nucleotides: TGTGCCAGCAGCGATGCGGCGGGGGCCTACGAGCAGTACTTC.

Remarks on this clonotype: At one of its ends the junction is not consistent with the germline gene, which may arise from a read error. The chain recombines TRBV6-2 or TRBV6-3 with TRBJ1-5; weak D call: TRBD1 (6 bases). The CDR3 length is 13 residues. Germline-derived CDR1 and CDR2 are MNHEY and SVGEGT. CDR3 region: CASNRDLNKPQHF. The CDR3 DNA sequence: TGTGCCAGTAACAGGGATCTCAATAAGCCCCAGCATTTT.

The V and J genes are TRBV7-3 and TRBJ2-5; D gene unclear. The length of the CDR3 is 15 residues. V was cut by 0 bases and J by 2 bases, with 10 bases left in between. Germline lookup yields CDR1 SGHTA and CDR2 FQGTGA. CDR3 in DNA: TGTGCCAGCAGCTTAACCGGAGCGAATCAAGAGACCCAGTACTTC. Encoded protein: CASSLTGANQETQYF.

This clonotype appeared once. The V gene is TRBV4-3, the J gene TRBJ1-2; TRBD1 matches 8 bases. Germline V gene data show CDR1 as LGHNA and CDR2 as YSLEER. V shed 0 bases, J shed 1 base, and the junction held 10 bases outside the gene matches. CDR3 size: 18 residues. The CDR3 coding sequence is TGCGCCAGCAGCCAAGACGCGACAGGGGCGCTTCTTAACTATGGCTACACCTTC. Its translation: CASSQDATGALLNYGYTF.

This clonotype was counted only a few times. The CDR3 DNA follows: TGTGCCAGCAGCTCCCGTCGACTAGCGGGGGTCGGAGATACGCAGTATTTT. This translates into CASSSRRLAGVGDTQYF. The J gene is TRBJ2-3, the V gene TRBV5-6; 12 bases agree with TRBD2. The J segment lost 5 bases and the V segment lost 3 bases, leaving 10 bases of the junction unmatched. The CDR3 is 17 amino acids. CDR1 is SGHDT and CDR2 is YYEEEE in the germline V gene.

The rearrangement joins TRBV9 to TRBJ1-2; D ambiguous. The V and J ends lost 3 bases and 4 bases respectively, with 22 bases between them. This CDR3 has 17 residues. CDR1 is SGDLS and CDR2 is YYNGEE in the germline V gene. Here the CDR3 DNA reads TGTGCCAGCAGCGCGAACCGGGAAACCCCTACTTTCTATGGCTACACCTTC. It codes for CASSANRETPTFYGYTF.

This clonotype came up a few times. The chain combines TRBV29-1 with TRBJ1-1, with a tentative D call TRBD1 (5 bases). Trimming cost V 5 bases and J 0 bases, with 19 bases left between them. CDR3 size: 16 residues. Germline assignment: CDR1 SQVTM and CDR2 ANQGSEA. CDR3: CSVQAGQIIMNTEAFF. In DNA form, the CDR3 reads TGCAGCGTTCAGGCAGGGCAAATTATCATGAACACTGAAGCTTTCTTT. The entire variable domain, with the rest obtained from reference TRBV29-1 and TRBJ1-1, is as follows: SAVISQKPSRDICQRGTSLTIQCQVDSQVTMMFWYRQQPGQSLTLIATANQGSEATYESGFVIDKFPISRPNLTFSTLTVSNMSPEDSSIYLCSVQAGQIIMNTEAFFGQGTRLTVV.

The rearrangement joins TRBV7-2 to TRBJ1-1, with D perhaps TRBD1 (5 bases). The CDR3 length is 14 residues. CDR1 and CDR2 (germline): SGHTA, FQGNSA. The V end lost 3 bases, the J end lost 3 bases, and 11 bases lay between the germline ends. CDR3 bases: TGTGCCAGCAGCTTTAGCAGGGCTTACACTGAAGCTTTCTTT. Its protein is CASSFSRAYTEAFF. The variable domain in full, completed from reference TRBV7-2 and TRBJ1-1, reads GAGVSQSPSNKVTEKGKDVELRCDPISGHTALYWYRQSLGQGLEFLIYFQGNSAPDKSGLPSDRFSAERTGGSVSTLTIQRTQQEDSAVYLCASSFSRAYTEAFFGQGTRLTVV.

This clonotype was found once. The rearrangement uses TRBV20-1 and TRBJ1-2, with TRBD1 as a possible D gene (5 bases). The V end was cut by 3 bases, the J end by 5 bases, with 16 bases between. Germline assignment: CDR1 DFQATT and CDR2 SNEGSKA (reference sequence). The CDR3 covers 14 residues. The DNA of the CDR3 is TGCAGTGCTAGCCCAGCAGGGCCCCATTATGGCTACACCTTC. This encodes CSASPAGPHYGYTF.

This chain connects TRBV10-3 to TRBJ1-2, with no clear D. CDR1 is ENHRY and CDR2 is SYGVKD in the germline V gene. This CDR3 spans 14 amino acids. V was trimmed by 6 bases and J by 7 bases, leaving 18 bases between them. The CDR3 DNA is TGTGCCATCAGGGAGGCCCTGGTAAGACGTGGCTACACCTTC. It is translated as CAIREALVRRGYTF.

In its sample, this clonotype was seen many times. The chain links TRBV12-3 or TRBV12-4 to TRBJ2-7; no definite D call. V gave up 4 bases and J gave up 2 bases, with 6 bases separating them. There are 12 residues in the CDR3. The CDR3 coding sequence is TGTGCCAGCAGTTCCGTACCCTACGAGCAGTACTTC. Protein sequence: CASSSVPYEQYF.

Note on this clonotype: A junction boundary mismatches the germline segment, possibly from a read error. The CDR3 nucleotides are TGCAGTGCTAGACCTTCGACAGGGACGGAGACCCAGGACTTC. It translates to CSARPSTGTETQDF. The V and J genes are TRBV20-1 and TRBJ2-4; 7 bases map to TRBD1. The CDR3 extends over 14 amino acids. CDR1 is DFQATT, CDR2 SNEGSKA, per germline (reference sequence).